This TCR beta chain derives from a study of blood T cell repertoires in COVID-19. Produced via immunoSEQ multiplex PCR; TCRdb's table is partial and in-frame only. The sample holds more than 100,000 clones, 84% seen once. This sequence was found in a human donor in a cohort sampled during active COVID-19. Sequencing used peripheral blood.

The CDR3 loop reads CATSGQNSYNEQFF. The CDR3 DNA reads as TGTGCCACCAGTGGCCAGAACTCCTACAATGAGCAGTTCTTC. V is TRBV24-1 and J is TRBJ2-1; D is unresolved. Germline CDR1 reads KGHDR; CDR2 reads SFDVKD. Trimming took off 5 bases at V and 0 bases at J, with 7 bases between the two ends. CDR3 size: 14 residues.